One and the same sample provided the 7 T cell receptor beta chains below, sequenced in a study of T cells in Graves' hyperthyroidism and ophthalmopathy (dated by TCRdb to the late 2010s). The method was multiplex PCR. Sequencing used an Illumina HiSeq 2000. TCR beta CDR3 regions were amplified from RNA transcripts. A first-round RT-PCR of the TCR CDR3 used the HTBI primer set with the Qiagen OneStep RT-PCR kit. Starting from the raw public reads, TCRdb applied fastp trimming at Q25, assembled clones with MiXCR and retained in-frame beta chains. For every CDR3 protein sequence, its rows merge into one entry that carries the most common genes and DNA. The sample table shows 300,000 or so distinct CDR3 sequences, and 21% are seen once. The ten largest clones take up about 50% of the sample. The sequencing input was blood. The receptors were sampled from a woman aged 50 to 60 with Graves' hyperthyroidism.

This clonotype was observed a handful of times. CDR3 bases: TGCGCCAGCAGCCAAGGTCCAGGGGGCAAAAACATTCAGTACTTC. Amino acids: CASSQGPGGKNIQYF. This chain uses TRBV4-1 with TRBJ2-4, with 7 positions matching TRBD1. The ends lost 1 base at V and 3 bases at J; junction bases unmatched: 3. The germline V gene has CDR1 MGHRA and CDR2 YSYEKL. The CDR3 runs to 15 residues.

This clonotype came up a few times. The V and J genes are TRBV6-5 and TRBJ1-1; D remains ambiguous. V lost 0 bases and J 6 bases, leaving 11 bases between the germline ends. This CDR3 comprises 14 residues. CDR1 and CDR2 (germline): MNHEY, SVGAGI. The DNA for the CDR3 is TGTGCCAGCAGTTACTCCTCTTGGACTTCTGAAGCTTTCTTT. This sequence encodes CASSYSSWTSEAFF.

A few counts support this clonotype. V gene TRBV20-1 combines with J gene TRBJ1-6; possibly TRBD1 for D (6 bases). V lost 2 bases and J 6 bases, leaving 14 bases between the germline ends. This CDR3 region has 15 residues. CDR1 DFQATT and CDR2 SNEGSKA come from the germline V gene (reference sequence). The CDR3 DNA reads TGCAGTGCTAGAACAACCGGGACACCTAATTCACCCCTCCACTTT. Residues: CSARTTGTPNSPLHF.

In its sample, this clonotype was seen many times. The CDR3 spells CASSNVQGERNTEAFF. The DNA of the CDR3 is TGTGCCAGCAGCAACGTACAGGGGGAGAGGAACACTGAAGCTTTCTTT. V is TRBV7-9 and J is TRBJ1-1, with 8 bases that match TRBD1. The length of the CDR3 is 16 residues. The V and J ends lost 5 bases and 1 base, in that order; junction bases with no gene match: 9. The V gene's germline CDR1 is SEHNR and CDR2 FQNEAQ (reference sequence).

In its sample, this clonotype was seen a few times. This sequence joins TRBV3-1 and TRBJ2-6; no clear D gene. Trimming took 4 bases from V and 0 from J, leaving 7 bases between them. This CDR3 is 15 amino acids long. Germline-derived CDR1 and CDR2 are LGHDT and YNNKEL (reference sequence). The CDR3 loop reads CASSLGFSGANVLTF. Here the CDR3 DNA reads TGTGCCAGCAGCCTCGGGTTCTCTGGGGCCAACGTCCTGACTTTC.

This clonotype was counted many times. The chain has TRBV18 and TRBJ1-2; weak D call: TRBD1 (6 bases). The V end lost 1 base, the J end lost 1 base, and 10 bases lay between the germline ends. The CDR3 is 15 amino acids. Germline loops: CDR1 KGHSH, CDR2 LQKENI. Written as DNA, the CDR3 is TGTGCCAGCTCACCACTCAGGGGAGGTAACTATGGCTACACCTTC. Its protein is CASSPLRGGNYGYTF.

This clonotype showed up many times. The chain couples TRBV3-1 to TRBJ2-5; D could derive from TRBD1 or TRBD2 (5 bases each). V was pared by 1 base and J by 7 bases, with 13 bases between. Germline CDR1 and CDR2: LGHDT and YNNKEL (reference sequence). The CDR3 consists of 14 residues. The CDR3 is CASSQGTSGGTQYF. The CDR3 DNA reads TGTGCCAGCAGCCAAGGGACTTCTGGGGGGACCCAGTACTTC.